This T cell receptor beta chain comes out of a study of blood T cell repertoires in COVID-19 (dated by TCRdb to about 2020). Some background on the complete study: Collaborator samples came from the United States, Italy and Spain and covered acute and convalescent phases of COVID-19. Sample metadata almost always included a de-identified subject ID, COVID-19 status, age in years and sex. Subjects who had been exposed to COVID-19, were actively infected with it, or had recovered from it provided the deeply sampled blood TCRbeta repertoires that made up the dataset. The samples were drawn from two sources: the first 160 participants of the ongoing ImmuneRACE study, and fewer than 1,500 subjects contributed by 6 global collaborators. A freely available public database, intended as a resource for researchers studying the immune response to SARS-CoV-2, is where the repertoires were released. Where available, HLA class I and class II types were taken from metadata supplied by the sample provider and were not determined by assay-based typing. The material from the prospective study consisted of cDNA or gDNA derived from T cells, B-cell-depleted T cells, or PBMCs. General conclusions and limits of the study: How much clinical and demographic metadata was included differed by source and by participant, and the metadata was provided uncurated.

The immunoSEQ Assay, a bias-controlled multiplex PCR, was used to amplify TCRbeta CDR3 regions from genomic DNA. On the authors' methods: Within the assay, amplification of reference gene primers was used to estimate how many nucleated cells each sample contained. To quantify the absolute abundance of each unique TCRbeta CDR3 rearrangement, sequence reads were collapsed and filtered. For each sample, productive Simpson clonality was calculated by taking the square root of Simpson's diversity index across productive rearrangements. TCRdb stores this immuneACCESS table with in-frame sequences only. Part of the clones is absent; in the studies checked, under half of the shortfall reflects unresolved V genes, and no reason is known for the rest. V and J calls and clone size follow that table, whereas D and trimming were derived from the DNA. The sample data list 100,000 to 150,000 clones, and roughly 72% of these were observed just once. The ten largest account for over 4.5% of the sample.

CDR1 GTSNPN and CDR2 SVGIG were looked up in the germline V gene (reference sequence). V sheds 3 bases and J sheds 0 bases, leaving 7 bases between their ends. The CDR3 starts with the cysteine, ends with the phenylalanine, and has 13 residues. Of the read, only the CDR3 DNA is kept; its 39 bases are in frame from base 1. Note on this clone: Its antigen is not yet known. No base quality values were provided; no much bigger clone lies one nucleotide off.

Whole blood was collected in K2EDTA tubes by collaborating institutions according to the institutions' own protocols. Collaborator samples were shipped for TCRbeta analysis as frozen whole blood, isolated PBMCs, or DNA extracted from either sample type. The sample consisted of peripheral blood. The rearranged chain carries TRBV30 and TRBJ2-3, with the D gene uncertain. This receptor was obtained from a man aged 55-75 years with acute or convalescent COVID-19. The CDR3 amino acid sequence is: CAWRATSTDTQYF. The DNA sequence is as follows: TGTGCCTGGAGGGCCACGAGCACAGATACGCAGTATTTT.